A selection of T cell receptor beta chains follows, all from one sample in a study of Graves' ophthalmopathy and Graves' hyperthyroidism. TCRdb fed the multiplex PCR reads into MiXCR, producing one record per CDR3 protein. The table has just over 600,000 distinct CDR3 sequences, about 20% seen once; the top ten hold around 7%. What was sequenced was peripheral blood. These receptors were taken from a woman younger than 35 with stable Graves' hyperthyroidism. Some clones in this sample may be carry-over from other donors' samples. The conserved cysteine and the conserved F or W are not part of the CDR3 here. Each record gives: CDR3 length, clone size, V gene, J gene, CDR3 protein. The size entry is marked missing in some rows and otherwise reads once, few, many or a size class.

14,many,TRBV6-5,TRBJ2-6,ASSYSMGSGANVLT
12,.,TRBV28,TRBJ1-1,ASSSLGGVPEAF
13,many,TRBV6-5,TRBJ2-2,ASSYVGASTGELF
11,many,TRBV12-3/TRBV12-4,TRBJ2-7,ASSSGQVYKQY
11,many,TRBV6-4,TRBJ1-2,ASSVGPSSGYT
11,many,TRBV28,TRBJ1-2,ASSLWAGQGYT
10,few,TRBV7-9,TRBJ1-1,ASSLEESEAF
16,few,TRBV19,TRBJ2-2,ASSIISGRGIYTGELF
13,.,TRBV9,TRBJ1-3,ASSSTGFAGNTIY
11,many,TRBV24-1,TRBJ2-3,ATGDRAADTQY
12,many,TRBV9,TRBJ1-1,ASSVGHVNTEAF
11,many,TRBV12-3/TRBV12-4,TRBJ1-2,ASSLISGTGYT
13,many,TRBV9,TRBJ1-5,ASSVDREGNQPQH
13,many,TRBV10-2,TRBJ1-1,ASSVVRGHGTEAF
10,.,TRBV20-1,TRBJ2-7,SVYRGSYEQY
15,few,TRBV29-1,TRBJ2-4,SVLPGQGALAKNIQY
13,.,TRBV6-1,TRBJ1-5,ASRIQVNSNQPQH
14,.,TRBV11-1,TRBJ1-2,ASSELRVGRAFGYT
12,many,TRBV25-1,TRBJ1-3,ASSHREPGNTIY
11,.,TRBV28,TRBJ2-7,ASSLLGQGEQY
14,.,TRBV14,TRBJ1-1,ASSRKTGTRNTEAF
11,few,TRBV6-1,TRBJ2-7,ASAPGVRGEQY
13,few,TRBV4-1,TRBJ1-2,ASSQDWGFNYGYT
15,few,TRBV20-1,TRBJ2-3,SAPPRGLAGGMDTQY